This T cell receptor beta chain was profiled in a study of beta chain features in type 1 diabetes. Overall study findings and caveats: High TCR expression in some cells could lead to their over-representation in cDNA sequencing.

Germline CDR1 is GTSNPN and CDR2 is SVGIG (reference sequence). There are 12 residues in the CDR3. V shed 0 bases and J shed 7 bases, with 7 bases lying between them. All of the isolated RNA was reverse transcribed, so expressed TCRB transcripts were sequenced. Produced via immunoSEQ multiplex PCR; TCRdb's table is partial and in-frame only. The table includes about 220,000 clones, about 11% detected once. About this clone: Its antigen remains unidentified.

This chain uses TRBV30 with TRBJ1-5; D gene unclear. This TCR was recovered from a man younger than 35 in good health. Sequenced sample: central memory CD4+ T cells from blood. The CDR3: CAWSVSEQPQHF. CDR3 DNA sequence: TGTGCCTGGAGTGTCAGTGAACAGCCCCAGCATTTT. The complete variable domain, with remaining parts taken from reference TRBV30 and TRBJ1-5, reads SQTIHQWPATLVQPVGSPLSLECTVEGTSNPNLYWYRQAAGRGLQLLFYSVGIGQISSEVPQNLSASRPQDRQFILSSKKLLLSDSGFYLCAWSVSEQPQHFGDGTRLSIL.